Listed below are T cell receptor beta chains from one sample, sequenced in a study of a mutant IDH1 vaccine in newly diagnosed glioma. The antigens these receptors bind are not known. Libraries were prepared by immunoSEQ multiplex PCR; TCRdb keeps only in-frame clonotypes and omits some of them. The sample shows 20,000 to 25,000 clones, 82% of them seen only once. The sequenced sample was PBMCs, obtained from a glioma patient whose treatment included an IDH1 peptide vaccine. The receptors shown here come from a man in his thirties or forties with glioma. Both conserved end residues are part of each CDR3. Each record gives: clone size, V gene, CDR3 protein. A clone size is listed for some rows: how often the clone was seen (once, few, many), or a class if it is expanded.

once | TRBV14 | CASSQDGYRSGNTIYF
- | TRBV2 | CAITTGGQETQYF
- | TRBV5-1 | CASSPWTSGRLEEQFF
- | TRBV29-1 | CSVPRSNTGELFF
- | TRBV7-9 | CASSLGGYQPQHF
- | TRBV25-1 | CASSGLPLYGYTF
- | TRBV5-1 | CASSLVRRANTGELFF
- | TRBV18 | CASSPQGGRTDTQYF
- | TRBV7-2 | CASSSDLSYEQYF
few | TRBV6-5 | CASSYAGGRGTQYF
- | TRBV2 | CASRQETQYF
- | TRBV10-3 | CATAGLSNTGELFF
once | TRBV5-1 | CASSLDRDNTGELFF
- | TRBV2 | CASIGSSNTGELFF
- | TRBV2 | CASSGQGQQPQHF
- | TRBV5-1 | CASSPGHGVNTEAFF
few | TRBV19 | CASRKPGFNTEAFF
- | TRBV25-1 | CASSELASSGFYEQYF
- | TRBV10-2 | CAIRSGSSYNEQFF
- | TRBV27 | CASSHGTGGYNEQFF
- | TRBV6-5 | CASSSRASYEQYF
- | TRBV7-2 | CASSLRSGNTIYF
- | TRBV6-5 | CASSTGSLDEQYF
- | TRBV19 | CASSPGQIYEQYF
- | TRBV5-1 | CASSLAGTGLYEQYF
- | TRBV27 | CASSSLRSRNEQFF
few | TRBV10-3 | CAISESGQGETDTQYF
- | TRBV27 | CASSLSGNEQFF
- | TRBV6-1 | CASSQSNEQFF
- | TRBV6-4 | CASSDSAGGSTDTQYF
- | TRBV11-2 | CASTPDRAYEQYF
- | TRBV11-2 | CASSLGRKNIQYF
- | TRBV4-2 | CASSQEGRSSYNEQFF
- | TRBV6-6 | CASSYSGANTGELFF
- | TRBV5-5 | CASSVRVGNTEAFF
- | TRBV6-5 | CASTLGGMGGYTF
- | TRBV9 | CASSVAGAGQGYGYTF
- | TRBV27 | CASRGLSDTQYF
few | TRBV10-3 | CAISDPGLAGFSYEQYF
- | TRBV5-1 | CASSPDRDTQYF
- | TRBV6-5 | CASRNTNTEAFF
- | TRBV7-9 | CASSLDVASTLYNEQFF
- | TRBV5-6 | CASSFTDTQYF
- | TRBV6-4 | CASSEVQGVNGELFF
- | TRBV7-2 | CASSPTSGTYNEQFF
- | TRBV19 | CASSSGPYQPQHF